The 29 T cell receptor beta chains presented below share a single source sample, sequenced in a study of CD8 T cells in Susac syndrome. RNA totalling roughly 0.45 to 1 ug underwent reverse transcription with random hexamers. TCRdb ran MiXCR on the immunoSEQ multiplex PCR reads and lists one entry per CDR3 protein. The sample lists approximately 230,000 distinct CDR3 sequences; around 93% were seen once. The specimen sequenced was CD4+ T cells from PBMCs. Receptors were obtained from a human donor with multiple sclerosis.

This chain connects TRBV18 to TRBJ2-3; the match to TRBD1 covers 10 bases. This CDR3 has 15 amino acids. Trimming cost V 3 bases and J 3 bases; bases outside gene matches: 3. From germline, CDR1 is KGHSH and CDR2 LQKENI. CDR3 amino acids: CASSPRDRGTDTQYF. The CDR3, as DNA: TGTGCCAGCTCACCGAGGGACAGGGGAACAGATACGCAGTATTTT.

This chain connects TRBV24-1 to TRBJ2-3; D ambiguous. CDR1 is KGHDR and CDR2 is SFDVKD in the germline V gene. The CDR3 has 17 residues. V was clipped by 2 bases and J by 6 bases, with 20 bases between them. CDR3 sequence reads: CATSDSNQRLKTDTQYF. The CDR3 region has the DNA TGTGCCACCAGTGATTCGAACCAGCGCCTTAAAACGGATACGCAGTATTTT.

This chain links TRBV12-5 with TRBJ2-7; 8 positions match TRBD2. Trimming took 0 bases from V and 3 from J; bases not matched to a gene: 10. CDR3 length: 17 amino acids. The germline V gene encodes CDR1 LGHNT and CDR2 FRNRAP. The CDR3 DNA sequence: TGTGCTAGTGGTTTGGTAACGTCGACTAGCGATTACTACGAGCAGTACGTC. Its translation is CASGLVTSTSDYYEQYV.

The chain has TRBV24-1 and TRBJ2-3, with TRBD1 identical over 10 bases. Germline values: CDR1 KGHDR, CDR2 SFDVKD. The CDR3 extends over 15 amino acids. The V and J ends lost 4 bases and 3 bases, in that order; junction bases with no gene match: 3. CDR3 nucleotide sequence: TGTGCCACCAGTGACCCGGACAGGGGGACAGATACGCAGTATTTT. Encoded protein: CATSDPDRGTDTQYF.

In this sample, this clonotype turned up a few times. The chain links TRBV3-1 to TRBJ2-7; the D is unclear. Germline CDR1 is LGHDT and CDR2 is YNNKEL (reference sequence). Trimming took 2 bases from V and 4 from J, leaving 6 bases between them. The CDR3 length is 12 residues. The CDR3 DNA is TGTGCCAGCAGCCAACAGTTGTACGAGCAGTACGTC. Translated, it gives CASSQQLYEQYV.

This clonotype was detected only once. This sequence joins TRBV24-1 and TRBJ2-5, with no clear D. The germline V and J ends were trimmed by 4 bases and 1 base, with 9 bases remaining between them. Germline values: CDR1 KGHDR, CDR2 SFDVKD. The CDR3 sequence is 14 residues long. DNA for the CDR3: TGTGCCACCAGTGAGTCATCGGCCCAAGAGACCCAGTACTTC. Protein: CATSESSAQETQYF.

This chain uses TRBV7-9 with TRBJ2-5; no clear D. From germline, CDR1 is SEHNR and CDR2 FQNEAQ (reference sequence). CDR3 length: 13 amino acids. V was pared by 0 bases and J by 11 bases, with 13 bases between. The CDR3 coding sequence is TGTGCCAGCAGCTTAGCGACGGGCCCTATACAGTACTTC. This codes for CASSLATGPIQYF.

The chain couples TRBV28 to TRBJ1-5; D remains ambiguous. The germline V and J ends were trimmed by 5 bases and 5 bases, with 10 bases remaining between them. This CDR3 contains 13 residues. In germline, CDR1 is MDHEN, CDR2 SYDVKM. CDR3 nucleotide sequence: TGTGCCAGCAGTAGTTTCAGACATCAGCCCCAGCATTTT. It is translated as CASSSFRHQPQHF.

The chain has TRBV19 and TRBJ2-5; D gene unclear. Deletions cut 3 bases from V and 2 bases from J, with 7 bases between. The CDR3 is 13 residues long. The germline gives CDR1 LNHDA, CDR2 SQIVND (reference sequence). The CDR3 DNA sequence: TGTGCCAGTAGTATCAACGAGCAAGAGACCCAGTACTTC. Encoded protein: CASSINEQETQYF.

The V and J genes are TRBV5-4 and TRBJ2-7; D possibly corresponds to TRBD1 (6 bases). The V end lost 4 bases, the J end lost 4 bases, and 18 bases lay between the germline ends. Germline V CDR1 and CDR2: SGHNT, YYREEE (reference sequence). The CDR3 consists of 15 residues. The CDR3 loop is CASSPPGVSLYEQYF. For the CDR3, the DNA is TGTGCCAGCAGCCCCCCAGGGGTAAGCCTTTACGAGCAGTACTTC.

For the CDR3, the DNA is TGCAGTGCTAGAGGTGGAGGGGGAGAAAAACTGTTTTTT. It is translated as CSARGGGGEKLFF. The genes are TRBV20-1 and TRBJ1-4; D is perhaps TRBD1 (6 bases). The germline V and J ends were trimmed by 1 base and 8 bases, with 11 bases remaining between them. Germline assignment: CDR1 DFQATT and CDR2 SNEGSKA (reference sequence). This CDR3 contains 13 residues.

The rearrangement uses TRBV5-1 and TRBJ1-1; D not resolved. Germline CDR1 reads SGHRS; CDR2 reads YFSETQ. This CDR3 comprises 13 residues. The germline V and J ends were trimmed by 6 bases and 0 bases, with 9 bases remaining between them. The CDR3 here is CASKWGLNTEAFF. In DNA form, the CDR3 reads TGCGCCAGCAAGTGGGGATTGAACACTGAAGCTTTCTTT.

CDR3 nucleotide sequence: TGTGCCAGCAGTTACTCGAAAGCGGGCCTTGAAGCTTTCTTT. Protein product: CASSYSKAGLEAFF. The chain carries TRBV6-2 or TRBV6-3 and TRBJ1-1; no clear D gene. This CDR3 has 14 amino acids. The germline V and J ends were trimmed by 0 bases and 7 bases, with 12 bases remaining between them. Germline V lookup: CDR1 MNHEY, CDR2 SVGEGT.

The rearrangement joins TRBV7-9 to TRBJ2-3, with TRBD2 matching 12 bases. The length of the CDR3 is 15 residues. Germline assignment: CDR1 SEHNR and CDR2 FQNEAQ (reference sequence). Germline trimming cut 0 bases from V and 6 bases from J; bases unmatched to any gene: 1. In DNA, the CDR3 is TGTGCCAGCAGCTTAGCGACTAGCGGGAGCGATACGCAGTATTTT. Encoded protein: CASSLATSGSDTQYF.

This chain uses TRBV2 with TRBJ2-5; 7 positions agree with TRBD2. The germline CDR1 and CDR2 sequences are SNHLY and FYNNEI. Germline trimming cut 7 bases from V and 5 bases from J; bases unmatched to any gene: 10. This CDR3 has 14 amino acids. CDR3 bases: TGTGCCAGCACTCTCGGGGCGGGAGAGGAGACCCAGTACTTC. It specifies CASTLGAGEETQYF.

The gene calls are TRBV25-1 and TRBJ2-2, with TRBD2 matching 7 bases. The V segment lost 2 bases and the J segment 6 bases; nucleotides outside the gene matches: 9. Germline V gives CDR1 MGHDK, CDR2 SYGVNS. The CDR3 is made up of 16 amino acids. CDR3 DNA: TGTGCCAGCAGTGAACCCGGCGGGAGAAGGGCCGGGGAGCTGTTTTTT. Translation gives CASSEPGGRRAGELFF.

The V and J genes are TRBV6-5 and TRBJ1-6; D gene uncertain. In germline, CDR1 is MNHEY, CDR2 SVGAGI. This CDR3 comprises 14 residues. Trimming stripped 7 bases from V and 6 bases from J, with 13 bases between. CDR3 in DNA: TGTGCCAGCACTGGAGTCGGTCCTAATTCACCCCTCCACTTT. This codes for CASTGVGPNSPLHF.

V usage is TRBV19 and J usage is TRBJ2-7; no clear D gene. The CDR3 is 11 amino acids. In germline, CDR1 is LNHDA, CDR2 SQIVND (reference sequence). V was shortened by 10 bases and J by 7 bases, with 14 bases between the two germline ends. As DNA, the CDR3 is TGTGCCACCTCAAACTTAGGAGAGCAGTACGTC. Translated, it gives CATSNLGEQYV.

The rearrangement joins TRBV20-1 to TRBJ1-5; TRBD1 matches 10 bases. Germline loops: CDR1 DFQATT, CDR2 SNEGSKA (reference sequence). V lost 6 bases, J lost 0 bases, and 8 bases stayed unmatched. The length of the CDR3 is 16 residues. The DNA of the CDR3 is TGCAGTGCCGCCGGGACAGGGGTACATAGCAATCAGCCCCAGCATTTT. Protein product: CSAAGTGVHSNQPQHF.

The chain carries TRBV29-1 and TRBJ1-1; D is unresolved. The CDR3 runs to 15 residues. V lost 3 bases to trimming and J lost 0 bases, with 14 bases between them. The germline V gene encodes CDR1 SQVTM and CDR2 ANQGSEA. In nucleotides, the CDR3 is TGCAGCGTTGAGGTCCCTAGGACTCTGAACACTGAAGCTTTCTTT. It translates to CSVEVPRTLNTEAFF.

V and J are TRBV25-1 and TRBJ1-1; 8 bases fit TRBD1. The CDR3 has 15 amino acids. The germline V gene encodes CDR1 MGHDK and CDR2 SYGVNS. V shed 1 base and J 11 bases; nucleotides not matched to a gene: 12. The CDR3 coding sequence is TGTGCCAGCAGTGAATGGAATAGGGACAGGAAGGGTGCTTTCTTT. It is translated as CASSEWNRDRKGAFF.

V is TRBV12-5 and J is TRBJ1-5, with unresolved D. V was trimmed by 0 bases and J by 2 bases, leaving 11 bases between them. Germline assignment: CDR1 LGHNT and CDR2 FRNRAP. The CDR3 spans 16 residues. CDR3 protein: CASGLVLPGGNQPQHF. The CDR3 nucleotides read TGTGCTAGTGGTTTGGTACTACCCGGGGGCAATCAGCCCCAGCATTTT.

This chain connects TRBV20-1 to TRBJ2-7; 10 bases are a match to TRBD1. Germline values: CDR1 DFQATT, CDR2 SNEGSKA (reference sequence). V shed 0 bases, J shed 3 bases, and the junction held 14 bases outside the gene matches. The CDR3 has 18 residues. CDR3 in amino acids: CSARDRDFRGQGLYEQYF. CDR3 sequence (DNA): TGCAGTGCTAGAGATCGTGATTTCAGGGGACAGGGGCTCTACGAGCAGTACTTC.

This clonotype was seen only once. The chain links TRBV3-1 to TRBJ2-5; TRBD1 aligns across 8 bases. Germline CDR1 and CDR2: LGHDT and YNNKEL (reference sequence). This CDR3 contains 14 residues. V shed 4 bases, J shed 5 bases, and the junction held 6 bases outside the gene matches. CDR3 region: CASSRSDRAETQYF. CDR3 nucleotide sequence: TGTGCCAGCAGCCGATCGGACAGGGCCGAGACCCAGTACTTC.

V gene TRBV5-6 combines with J gene TRBJ1-3, with 7 bases fitting TRBD1. With V trimmed by 3 bases and J by 4 bases, 13 bases remained unmatched. The CDR3 is 17 amino acids. In germline, CDR1 is SGHDT, CDR2 YYEEEE. CDR3 loop: CASSSRRGQRIGNTIYF. The DNA for the CDR3 is TGTGCCAGCAGCTCACGCCGGGGACAGAGGATCGGAAACACCATATATTTT.

The J gene is TRBJ2-3, the V gene TRBV4-1; TRBD1 is a possible D gene (6 bases). The CDR3 contains 17 residues. V was cut by 1 base and J by 1 base, with 15 bases left in between. Germline V lookup: CDR1 MGHRA, CDR2 YSYEKL. In DNA, the CDR3 is TGCGCCAGCAGCCAAGGGCTAACAGGGCGAGGCACAGATACGCAGTATTTT. It encodes CASSQGLTGRGTDTQYF.

As concerns this clonotype: A read error may account for a junction end that differs from germline. The chain links TRBV27 to TRBJ1-1; D is ambiguous. The CDR3 is made up of 14 amino acids. Per germline, CDR1 MNHEY and CDR2 SMNVEV (reference sequence). This chain's CDR3 is CASRLSVMDTEAFF. CDR3 sequence (DNA): TGTGCCAGCAGGTTATCGGTTATGGACACTGAAGCTTTCTTT.

This rearrangement joins TRBV6-5 to TRBJ2-2; D is ambiguous. The length of the CDR3 is 14 residues. V gave up 6 bases and J gave up 3 bases, with 11 bases separating them. Germline CDR1 MNHEY, CDR2 SVGAGI. CDR3 DNA sequence: TGTGCCAGCAGCCGATATGTAGACACCGGGGAGCTGTTTTTT. Its protein is CASSRYVDTGELFF.

The chain carries TRBV7-9 and TRBJ2-1; maybe TRBD2 (5 bases). CDR1 is SEHNR and CDR2 is FQNEAQ in the germline V gene (reference sequence). The CDR3 length is 14 residues. V was trimmed by 3 bases and J by 7 bases, leaving 13 bases between them. DNA of the CDR3: TGTGCCAGCAGCTTGGAAACTAGTAAGAATGAGCAGTTCTTC. It translates to CASSLETSKNEQFF.